Given below is one T cell receptor beta chain in context. Its target is unknown. PCR used 60 Vbeta primers and 13 Jbeta primers. Sequenced by immunoSEQ multiplex PCR; TCRdb stores in-frame clones only, minus some. The table includes under 150,000 clones, 75% detected once. The data originate from a study of cytomegalovirus exposure and HLA in healthy donors. There are 16 residues in the CDR3. V lost 2 bases and J 7 bases, leaving 20 bases between the germline ends. CDR1 is ENHRY, CDR2 SYGVKD, per germline. Study-level findings and limits: In vitro testing confirmed a few CMV-associated chains as specific for CMV antigens.

The rearrangement joins TRBV10-3 to TRBJ1-2; no firm D call. Material for sequencing was PBMCs. The sequence was obtained from a woman aged 18-29 years in good health and CMV-seronegative. The CDR3 loop is CAISEDGVGMVGGYTF. In nucleotides, the CDR3 is TGTGCCATCAGTGAGGATGGGGTCGGGATGGTTGGTGGCTACACCTTC.